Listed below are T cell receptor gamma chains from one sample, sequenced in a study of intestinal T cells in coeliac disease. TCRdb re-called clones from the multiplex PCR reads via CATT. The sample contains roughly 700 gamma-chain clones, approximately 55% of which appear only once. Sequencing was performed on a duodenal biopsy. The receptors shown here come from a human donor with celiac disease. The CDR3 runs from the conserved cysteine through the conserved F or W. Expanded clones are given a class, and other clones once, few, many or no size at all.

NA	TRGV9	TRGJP	CALWEAYKELGKKIKVF	TGTGCCTTGTGGGAGGCCTACAAAGAGTTGGGCAAAAAAATCAAGGTATTT
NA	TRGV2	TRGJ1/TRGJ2	CANLGSNYYKKLF	TGTGCCAACCTGGGATCGAATTATTATAAGAAACTCTTT
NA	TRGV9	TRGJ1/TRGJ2	CALWEVIKLF	TGTGCCTTGTGGGAGGTGATTAAGCTCTTT
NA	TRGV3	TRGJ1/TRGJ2	CATWDRRGKLF	TGTGCCACCTGGGACAGGCGGGGGAAACTCTTT
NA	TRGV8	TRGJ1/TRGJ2	CATRPYRGGVIINKKLF	TGTGCCACCCGACCATACCGGGGGGGGGTTATTATTAATAAGAAACTCTTT
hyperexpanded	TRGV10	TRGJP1	CAAFTGWFKIF	TGTGCTGCGTTCACTGGTTGGTTCAAGATATTT
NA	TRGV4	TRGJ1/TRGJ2	CATWDGSWNYKKLF	TGTGCCACCTGGGACGGGTCATGGAATTATAAGAAACTCTTT
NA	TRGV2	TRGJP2	CAPGTATRWVDWIKTF	TGTGCACCTGGGACGGCAACGCGGTGGGTGGATTGGATCAAGACGTTT
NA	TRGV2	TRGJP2	CATWDGAGGSGDWIKTF	TGTGCCACCTGGGACGGTGCCGGGGGGTCTGGGGATTGGATCAAGACGTTT
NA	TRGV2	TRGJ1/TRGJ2	CAHLGGGANYYKKLF	TGTGCCCACCTGGGAGGGGGGGCGAATTATTATAAGAAACTCTTT
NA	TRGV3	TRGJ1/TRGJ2	CATWDYRYKKLF	TGTGCCACCTGGGACTATAGGTATAAGAAACTCTTT
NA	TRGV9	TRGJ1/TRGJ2	CACGRCAIKAYYKKLF	TGTGCTTGTGGGAGGTGCGCAATAAAAGCTTATTATAAGAAACTCTTT
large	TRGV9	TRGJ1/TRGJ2	CALWEVSMNYYKKLF	TGTGCCTTGTGGGAGGTCTCCATGAATTATTATAAGAAACTCTTT
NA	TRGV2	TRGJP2	CATWDGEGGYSSDWIKTF	TGTGCCACCTGGGACGGGGAGGGGGGATATAGTAGTGATTGGATCAAGACGTTT
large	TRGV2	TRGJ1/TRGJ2	CATWDDYYKKLF	TGTGCCACCTGGGATGATTATTATAAGAAACTCTTT
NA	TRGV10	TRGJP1	CAACGPTTGSFKIF	TGTGCTGCGTGCGGTCCTACAACTGGTTCGTTCAAGATATTT
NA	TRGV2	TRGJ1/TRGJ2	CAHLTRDYKKLF	TGTGCCCACCTGACCCGTGATTATAAGAAACTCTTT
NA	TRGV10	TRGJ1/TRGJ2	CAAWGSGYKKLF	TGTGCTGCGTGGGGATCGGGGTATAAGAAACTCTTT
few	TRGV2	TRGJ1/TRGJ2	CATWDGALGYKKLF	TGTGCCACCTGGGACGGGGCGCTGGGTTATAAGAAACTCTTT
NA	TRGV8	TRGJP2	CATLGLLPLGDWIKTF	TGTGCCACCCTGGGATTACTCCCCCTTGGTGATTGGATCAAGACGTTT
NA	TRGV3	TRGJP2	CAHLGHPDWIKTF	TGTGCCCACCTGGGACACCCGGATTGGATCAAGACGTTT
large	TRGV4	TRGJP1	CATWDGYTTGWFKIF	TGTGCCACCTGGGACGGTTATACCACTGGTTGGTTCAAGATATTT
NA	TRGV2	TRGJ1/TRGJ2	CATWCPRGYYKKLF	TGTGCCACCTGGTGCCCCCGGGGTTATTATAAGAAACTCTTT
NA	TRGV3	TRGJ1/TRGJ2	CATWDRLSLRYKKLF	TGTGCCACCTGGGACAGGCTGAGTCTGAGATATAAGAAACTCTTT
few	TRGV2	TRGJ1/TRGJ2	CATWDGAKKLF	TGTGCCACCTGGGACGGGGCTAAGAAACTCTTT
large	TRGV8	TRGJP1	CATWVPLGWFKIF	TGTGCCACCTGGGTCCCTCTTGGTTGGTTCAAGATATTT
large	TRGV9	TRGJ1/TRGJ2	CALWEVQDYYKKLF	TGTGCCTTGTGGGAGGTGCAGGATTATTATAAGAAACTCTTT
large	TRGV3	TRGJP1	CATWDRISTGWFKIF	TGTGCCACCTGGGACAGGATTTCCACTGGTTGGTTCAAGATATTT
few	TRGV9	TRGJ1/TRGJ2	CALWEGYYKKLF	TGTGCCTTGTGGGAGGGTTATTATAAGAAACTCTTT
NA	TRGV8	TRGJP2	CAPGLYTPYSSDWIKTF	TGTGCACCTGGTTTGTACACCCCGTATAGTAGTGATTGGATCAAGACGTTT
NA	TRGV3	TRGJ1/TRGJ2	CAPGTGYYKKLF	TGTGCACCTGGGACAGGCTATTATAAGAAACTCTTT
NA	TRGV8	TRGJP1	CATWDRPGGWFKIF	TGTGCCACCTGGGATAGGCCAGGTGGTTGGTTCAAGATATTT
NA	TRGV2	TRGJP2	CATWDGLVNWIKTF	TGTGCCACCTGGGACGGCCTAGTGAATTGGATCAAGACGTTT
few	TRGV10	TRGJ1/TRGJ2	CAALPGLYYKKLF	TGTGCTGCCCTACCAGGGCTTTATTATAAGAAACTCTTT
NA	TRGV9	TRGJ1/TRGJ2	CALVGGGYKKLF	TGTGCCCTTGTGGGAGGTGGCTATAAGAAACTCTTT
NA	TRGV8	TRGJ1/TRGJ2	CATRDPAPIFITKKLF	TGTGCCACCCGGGACCCAGCCCCCATATTTATTACTAAGAAACTCTTT
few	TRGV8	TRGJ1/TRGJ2	CATWDPSKKLF	TGTGCCACCTGGGATCCCTCCAAGAAACTCTTT